These 27 T cell receptor beta chains were sequenced from one sample in a study of CD4 T cells in relation to SARS-CoV-2 and coronaviruses. The table came from immunoSEQ multiplex PCR; TCRdb's copy has only in-frame clones and leaves some out. The sample shows some 42,000 clones, around 87% of them seen only once. The sequencing input was memory CD4+ T cells from PBMCs. The source of these receptors is an adult with COVID-19.

The chain is built from TRBV24-1 and TRBJ2-2; D is possibly TRBD1 or TRBD2 (5 bases each). The CDR3 runs to 14 residues. V lost 5 bases and J lost 1, with 7 bases in between. The V gene's germline CDR1 is KGHDR and CDR2 SFDVKD. Written as DNA, the CDR3 is TGTGCCACCAGTGTTGGGGGGAACACCGGGGAGCTGTTTTTT. Translating it yields CATSVGGNTGELFF.

The chain employs TRBV12-3 or TRBV12-4 and TRBJ2-3; no reliable D call. Trimming took off 5 bases at V and 6 bases at J, with 9 bases between the two ends. This CDR3 spans 12 amino acids. CDR3 sequence (DNA): TGTGCCAGCAGTCCCTCAATCGATACGCAGTATTTT. It is translated as CASSPSIDTQYF.

The chain employs TRBV3-1 (or the pseudogene TRBV3-2) and TRBJ1-1; D gene unclear. The CDR3 covers 15 residues. V lost 3 bases, J lost 1 base, and 12 bases lay in between. Germline-derived CDR1 and CDR2 are LGHDT and YNNKEL (reference sequence). The CDR3 DNA reads TGTGCCAGCAGCCAGTTTATAGCCTCGAACACTGAAGCTTTCTTT. It specifies CASSQFIASNTEAFF.

The V gene is TRBV11-3, the J gene TRBJ2-7, with TRBD1 identical over 7 bases. Germline CDR1 and CDR2: SGHNT and YENEEA. Trimming took 5 bases from V and 4 from J; bases not matched to a gene: 8. The CDR3 extends over 14 amino acids. CDR3 loop: CASSSRQGKYEQYF. The CDR3 nucleotides are TGTGCCAGCAGCAGCCGACAGGGTAAGTACGAGCAGTACTTC.

The table lists this clone with a few counts. The rearrangement links TRBV11-2 to TRBJ2-2; possibly TRBD2 for D (5 bases). Germline-derived CDR1 and CDR2 are SGHAT and FQNNGV. CDR3 length: 17 amino acids. V lost 2 bases to trimming and J lost 3 bases, with 16 bases between them. In DNA, the CDR3 is TGTGCCAGCAGCTTACGGCGGGCCGAGATGGACACCGGGGAGCTGTTTTTT. Encoded protein: CASSLRRAEMDTGELFF.

The CDR3 nucleotides are TGCGCCAGCACCCCTTCCGGGACAGCTAACTATGGCTACACCTTC. It codes for CASTPSGTANYGYTF. J is TRBJ1-2 and V is TRBV10-2, with TRBD1 identical over 7 bases. Trimming took 7 bases from V and 0 from J; bases not matched to a gene: 8. In germline, CDR1 is WSHSY, CDR2 SAAADI. CDR3 length equals 15 residues.

The genes are TRBV5-1 and TRBJ1-1; D gene uncertain. CDR3 length equals 13 residues. V gave up 0 bases and J gave up 7 bases, with 10 bases separating them. The V gene's germline CDR1 is SGHRS and CDR2 YFSETQ. The CDR3 DNA sequence: TGCGCCAGCAGCTTGGTGCCAGATATTGAAGCTTTCTTT. The encoded protein is CASSLVPDIEAFF.

The V call is TRBV7-2, the J call TRBJ1-5; D perhaps matches TRBD1 (6 bases). Germline V gene sequence: CDR1 SGHTA, CDR2 FQGNSA. Trimming removed 5 bases from V and 9 bases from J, with 17 bases in between. This CDR3 is 14 amino acids long. Here the CDR3 DNA reads TGTGCCAGCAGCCCGGGGGGGCCCAATGCGCCCCAGCATTTT. Residues: CASSPGGPNAPQHF.

The J gene is TRBJ2-2, the V gene TRBV4-1; possible D gene TRBD2, 5 bases. CDR1 and CDR2 from the germline V gene are MGHRA and YSYEKL. The CDR3 loop spans 17 amino acids. V was trimmed by 0 bases and J by 5 bases, leaving 16 bases between them. CDR3 in DNA: TGCGCCAGCAGCCAAGAAGAGAACACCCCGGGAACCGGGGAGCTGTTTTTT. It codes for CASSQEENTPGTGELFF.

The DNA of the CDR3 is TGCGCCAGCAGCCAGGGACGGGTGTACCAAGAGACCCAGTACTTC. It encodes CASSQGRVYQETQYF. This sequence joins TRBV5-1 and TRBJ2-5; either TRBD1 or TRBD2 may fit D (5 bases each). CDR3 size: 15 residues. CDR1 SGHRS and CDR2 YFSETQ come from the germline V gene. The ends were cut back, 4 bases at V and 0 bases at J, with 13 bases in the middle.

The chain links TRBV18 to TRBJ2-7; no definite D call. CDR3 size: 15 residues. Germline V gene sequence: CDR1 KGHSH, CDR2 LQKENI. Between the trimmed V and J ends, which lost 0 bases and 5 bases, there was a span of 14 bases. CDR3 protein: CASSPPSLGRHEQYF. CDR3 nucleotide sequence: TGTGCCAGCTCACCACCGAGCCTAGGGCGCCACGAGCAGTACTTC. The full variable domain, completed using reference TRBV18 and TRBJ2-7, is NAGVMQNPRHLVRRRGQEARLRCSPMKGHSHVYWYRQLPEEGLKFMVYLQKENIIDESGMPKERFSAEFPKEGPSILRIQQVVRGDSAAYFCASSPPSLGRHEQYFGPGTRLTVT.

The sample holds a few counts of this clone. The V call is TRBV7-8, the J call TRBJ2-5, with 11 bases lining up with TRBD2. Germline CDR1 and CDR2: SGHVS and FQNEAQ. The V segment lost 0 bases and the J segment 4 bases; nucleotides outside the gene matches: 10. CDR3 size: 18 residues. CDR3 nucleotides: TGTGCCAGCAGCTTAGCATCCCGTATAGCGGGGGGGACAGAGACCCAGTACTTC. This translates into CASSLASRIAGGTETQYF.

This clone has just one count. In DNA, the CDR3 is TGTGCCAGCAGTCCTAACCACAGGGGACGCACAGATACGCAGTATTTT. Translation gives CASSPNHRGRTDTQYF. This chain connects TRBV28 to TRBJ2-3; 7 positions agree with TRBD1. Unmatched junction bases numbered 9, after V lost 5 bases and J lost 1 base. Germline loops: CDR1 MDHEN, CDR2 SYDVKM. The CDR3 is 16 amino acids.

This clone appeared a single time. This sequence joins TRBV2 and TRBJ2-7; the D gene is possibly TRBD1 (6 bases). The CDR3 spans 14 residues. CDR1 and CDR2 from the germline V gene are SNHLY and FYNNEI. Trimming cost V 5 bases and J 1 base, with 12 bases left between them. Written as DNA, the CDR3 is TGTGCCAGCAGTTTGGGGGCTATTTCCTACGAGCAGTACTTC. It specifies CASSLGAISYEQYF.

V gene TRBV30 combines with J gene TRBJ2-7; D possibly corresponds to TRBD2 (6 bases). Germline CDR1 reads GTSNPN; CDR2 reads SVGIG (reference sequence). The ends were cut back, 1 base at V and 2 bases at J, with 15 bases in the middle. CDR3 length equals 15 residues. The DNA for the CDR3 is TGTGCCTGGAGTGATCCAATGGGAGGCGCCTACGAGCAGTACTTC. Protein product: CAWSDPMGGAYEQYF.

V and J are TRBV5-1 and TRBJ2-2; possible D gene TRBD2, 6 bases. V lost 4 bases, J lost 0 bases, and 13 bases lay in between. The CDR3 loop spans 16 amino acids. Germline lookup yields CDR1 SGHRS and CDR2 YFSETQ. As DNA, the CDR3 is TGCGCCAGCAGCCCGGCCGGGACTTCGAACACCGGGGAGCTGTTTTTT. Protein sequence: CASSPAGTSNTGELFF.

The rearrangement uses TRBV23-1 and TRBJ1-6, with D tentatively TRBD1 (5 bases). TRBV23-1 is treated as an ORF (open reading frame) with a function not yet certain. CDR3 length equals 11 residues. Trimming removed 10 bases at V and 15 bases at J, with 16 bases between. CDR3 sequence (DNA): TGCGCCACCCCGACAGTCCCACTCCTCCACTTT. Translation gives CATPTVPLLHF.

On this clone: Other DNA sequences within the sample encode an identical CDR3. V usage is TRBV5-1 and J usage is TRBJ2-5, with 7 bases identical to TRBD1. V lost 3 bases to trimming and J lost 2 bases; unmatched junction nucleotides: 4. The CDR3 runs to 14 residues. Per the germline V gene, CDR1 is SGHRS and CDR2 is YFSETQ. CDR3 DNA: TGCGCCAGCAGCTCCGCAGGGGGACAAGAGACCCAGTACTTC. It specifies CASSSAGGQETQYF.

This clone occurred a few times. The sample carries other DNA sequences with the same CDR3. The gene calls are TRBV2 and TRBJ2-1, with D tentatively TRBD2 (7 bases). The CDR3 contains 14 residues. Germline-derived CDR1 and CDR2 are SNHLY and FYNNEI. V was trimmed by 9 bases and J by 7 bases, leaving 19 bases between them. The CDR3 is CARGGRGKINEQFF. CDR3 DNA sequence: TGTGCCAGAGGGGGGCGGGGGAAGATTAATGAGCAGTTCTTC. Looking up the rest from reference TRBV2 and TRBJ2-1 gives the full variable domain: EPEVTQTPSHQVTQMGQEVILRCVPISNHLYFYWYRQILGQKVEFLVSFYNNEISEKSEIFDDQFSVERPDGSNFTLKIRSTKLEDSAMYFCARGGRGKINEQFFGPGTRLTVL.

The chain is built from TRBV27 and TRBJ2-3, with D perhaps matching TRBD1 or TRBD2 (5 bases each). V lost 6 bases to trimming and J lost 3 bases, with 13 bases between them. CDR1 and CDR2 from the germline V gene are MNHEY and SMNVEV (reference sequence). This CDR3 has 14 amino acids. CDR3 loop: CASRNRWRTDTQYF. CDR3 nucleotide sequence: TGTGCCAGCAGGAACAGGTGGAGGACAGATACGCAGTATTTT.

The genes are TRBV7-2 and TRBJ2-7, with TRBD2 matching over 12 bases. J lost 2 bases, V lost 4 bases, and 3 bases had no gene match. This CDR3 is 15 amino acids long. Per the germline V gene, CDR1 is SGHTA and CDR2 is FQGNSA. CDR3 residues: CASSSSGGGPYEQYF. The CDR3 bases are TGTGCCAGCAGCTCTAGCGGGGGGGGCCCCTACGAGCAGTACTTC.

The chain combines TRBV5-8 with TRBJ2-5, with D maybe TRBD2 (5 bases). The CDR3 totals 14 residues. The germline V gene has CDR1 SGHTS and CDR2 YDEGEE. Trimming pared 4 bases from V and 5 bases from J, leaving 15 bases between. In DNA, the CDR3 is TGTGCCAGCAGCCGGGGTCTTAGCCTCGAGACCCAGTACTTC. Encoded protein: CASSRGLSLETQYF.

The rearrangement uses TRBV28 and TRBJ1-2; D uncertain. This CDR3 is 16 amino acids long. Deletions cut 2 bases from V and 6 bases from J, with 19 bases between. Looked up from germline, CDR1 is MDHEN and CDR2 is SYDVKM. The CDR3 is CASSLGQALGLHGYTF. The CDR3 DNA reads TGTGCCAGCAGTTTAGGGCAGGCCCTTGGGTTACATGGCTACACCTTC.

The chain employs TRBV5-1 and TRBJ1-5, with D hard to call. The V end lost 1 base, the J end lost 0 bases, and 8 bases lay between the germline ends. Germline CDR1 is SGHRS and CDR2 is YFSETQ. CDR3 length: 15 residues. CDR3 protein: CASSLYGDSNQPQHF. CDR3 nucleotides: TGCGCCAGCAGCTTGTACGGGGATAGCAATCAGCCCCAGCATTTT.

The rearrangement joins TRBV28 to TRBJ1-5; maybe TRBD1 (6 bases). The V end lost 8 bases, the J end lost 2 bases, and 13 bases lay between the germline ends. There are 14 residues in the CDR3. Per germline, CDR1 MDHEN and CDR2 SYDVKM. CDR3 nucleotide sequence: TGTGCCAGCGTGACAGGAGGAGGCAATCAGCCCCAGCATTTT. Amino acid sequence: CASVTGGGNQPQHF. Full variable domain (missing parts from reference TRBV28 and TRBJ1-5): DVKVTQSSRYLVKRTGEKVFLECVQDMDHENMFWYRQDPGLGLRLIYFSYDVKMKEKGDIPEGYSVSREKKERFSLILESASTNQTSMYLCASVTGGGNQPQHFGDGTRLSIL.

This rearrangement joins TRBV6-5 to TRBJ2-1; TRBD2 matches at 9 bases. The CDR3 runs 15 residues. Germline CDR1 MNHEY, CDR2 SVGAGI. Germline trimming cut 4 bases from V and 8 bases from J; bases unmatched to any gene: 9. The CDR3, as DNA: TGTGCCAGCAGTTTGCGGGGGGGCCTTGCGGATGAGCAGTTCTTC. Its translation is CASSLRGGLADEQFF.

This chain joins TRBV11-3 and TRBJ2-1; perhaps TRBD2 as D (6 bases). CDR1 is SGHNT and CDR2 is YENEEA in the germline V gene. The V and J ends lost 5 bases and 6 bases respectively, with 17 bases between them. The CDR3 sequence is 15 residues long. The CDR3 nucleotides are TGTGCCAGCAGCCAAAGGGCGGGGAAATCCAATGAGCAGTTCTTC. Its protein is CASSQRAGKSNEQFF.